The 30 T cell receptor beta chains listed next were all sequenced from one sample in a study of T-cell reconstitution after alpha-beta-depleted transplantation in children. The TCRbeta library was prepared with unique molecular identifiers. TCRdb redid the calling of the PCR reads with MiXCR, one entry per CDR3 protein. This sample has hundreds of thousands of distinct CDR3 sequences, with less than 15% found just once. The sample was PBMCs, taken before TCRalphabeta/CD19-depleted stem cell transplant. The receptors come from a girl aged 2-10 years with congenital amegakaryocytic thrombocytopenia, due to receive a stem cell transplant.

This clonotype turned up a few times. The V and J genes are TRBV11-2 and TRBJ2-2; D is uncertain. This CDR3 spans 13 amino acids. The V gene's germline CDR1 is SGHAT and CDR2 FQNNGV. V dropped 5 bases and J dropped 4 bases, with 8 bases sitting between them. In DNA, the CDR3 is TGTGCCAGCAGCGCCATCGGCACCGGGGAGCTGTTTTTT. Translation gives CASSAIGTGELFF.

This clonotype came up many times. The chain couples TRBV29-1 to TRBJ1-4; D not certain. The V end was cut by 3 bases, the J end by 7 bases, with 12 bases between. The V gene's germline CDR1 is SQVTM and CDR2 ANQGSEA. CDR3 length: 13 amino acids. CDR3 in amino acids: CSVDVGMGEKLFF. The CDR3 nucleotides read TGCAGCGTTGATGTGGGGATGGGTGAAAAACTGTTTTTT.

This chain links TRBV7-9 with TRBJ1-5; D perhaps matches TRBD1 (5 bases). The CDR3 length is 16 residues. The germline V and J ends were trimmed by 2 bases and 3 bases, with 14 bases remaining between them. The V gene's germline CDR1 is SEHNR and CDR2 FQNEAQ (reference sequence). The CDR3 coding sequence is TGTGCCAGCAGCTTATTTTCAGGGCAATTCAATCAGCCCCAGCATTTT. Protein product: CASSLFSGQFNQPQHF. The whole variable domain, remainder taken from reference TRBV7-9 and TRBJ1-5, is DTGVSQNPRHKITKRGQNVTFRCDPISEHNRLYWYRQTLGQGPEFLTYFQNEAQLEKSRLLSDRFSAERPKGSFSTLEIQRTEQGDSAMYLCASSLFSGQFNQPQHFGDGTRLSIL.

In its sample, this clonotype was seen a few times. The chain recombines TRBV2 with TRBJ2-3, with a possible D match to TRBD2 (6 bases). The CDR3 contains 13 residues. Germline V gene data show CDR1 as SNHLY and CDR2 as FYNNEI. The V end lost 6 bases, the J end lost 8 bases, and 15 bases lay between the germline ends. The CDR3 here is CASSTLPGGTQYF. CDR3 DNA: TGTGCCAGCAGCACGCTTCCCGGGGGTACGCAGTATTTT.

This clonotype was seen many times. This chain uses TRBV20-1 with TRBJ2-3, with D unresolved. Trimming removed 1 base at V and 0 bases at J, with 14 bases between. The CDR3 runs to 16 residues. CDR1 is DFQATT and CDR2 is SNEGSKA in the germline V gene (reference sequence). CDR3 amino acids: CSARVADTTSTDTQYF. The CDR3 bases are TGCAGTGCTAGAGTCGCAGACACTACTAGCACAGATACGCAGTATTTT.

This clonotype was recorded a few times. The rearrangement uses TRBV28 and TRBJ2-1; 7 bases align to TRBD1. The CDR3 covers 18 residues. The germline V gene has CDR1 MDHEN and CDR2 SYDVKM. The V and J ends lost 1 base and 6 bases, in that order; junction bases with no gene match: 15. The CDR3 sequence is CASSLSLRGQDISNEQFF. In DNA form, the CDR3 reads TGTGCCAGCAGTTTATCTCTGAGGGGGCAAGACATTAGCAATGAGCAGTTCTTC.

This clonotype was seen more than once but under ten times. The CDR3 region is CSLWTGQEVFF. The CDR3 DNA reads TGCAGTCTCTGGACAGGGCAAGAGGTTTTCTTT. The chain employs TRBV20-1 and TRBJ1-1; 8 nucleotides line up with TRBD1. The CDR3 has 11 residues. The V gene end was trimmed by 8 bases and the J gene end by 13 bases; junction bases not matched to a gene: 12. Germline V gives CDR1 DFQATT, CDR2 SNEGSKA (reference sequence).

In regard to this clonotype: With a much larger clone just one base away, this may be a read error. The chain employs TRBV12-3 or TRBV12-4 and TRBJ2-1, with 7 nucleotides matching TRBD1. CDR3 size: 14 residues. CDR3 residues: CTSRVTGTSNEQFF. CDR3 nucleotides: TGTACCAGCAGAGTGACAGGGACGAGCAATGAGCAGTTCTTC.

Ten or more counts support this clonotype. The rearrangement uses TRBV12-3 or TRBV12-4 and TRBJ2-7; no firm D call. The CDR3 is made up of 15 amino acids. Deletions cut 6 bases from V and 0 bases from J, with 15 bases between. In DNA form, the CDR3 reads TGTGCCAGCAGCGACCAGCTTTACGGCTCCTACGAGCAGTACTTC. Its protein product is CASSDQLYGSYEQYF.

This clonotype was recorded a few times. The rearrangement links TRBV20-1 to TRBJ2-5; TRBD2 agrees at 7 bases. This CDR3 spans 15 amino acids. The junction had 13 bases not matched to a gene; V was cut back by 4 bases and J by 5 bases. Germline V gene sequence: CDR1 DFQATT, CDR2 SNEGSKA (reference sequence). The CDR3 protein is CSAKLLALGPETQYF. The DNA for the CDR3 is TGCAGTGCTAAGTTACTAGCGTTGGGGCCCGAGACCCAGTACTTC.

This clonotype was seen many times. This sequence joins TRBV20-1 and TRBJ2-1; TRBD2 aligns across 7 bases. V dropped 7 bases and J dropped 2; count of bases not matched to a gene: 5. The CDR3 runs to 13 residues. Germline loops: CDR1 DFQATT, CDR2 SNEGSKA (reference sequence). The CDR3 nucleotides read TGCAGTGGGGGGACTAATACCTACAATGAGCAGTTCTTC. Translated, it gives CSGGTNTYNEQFF.

V gene TRBV19 combines with J gene TRBJ2-2, with TRBD2 identical over 11 bases. The J segment lost 5 bases and the V segment lost 0 bases, leaving 14 bases of the junction unmatched. This CDR3 is built from 20 residues. Germline lookup yields CDR1 LNHDA and CDR2 SQIVND (reference sequence). The CDR3 protein is CASSIDQGLADLGGTGELFF. The CDR3, as DNA: TGTGCCAGTAGTATAGATCAGGGACTAGCGGACCTAGGGGGAACCGGGGAGCTGTTTTTT.

This clonotype showed up just a few times. V usage is TRBV5-1 and J usage is TRBJ2-1; 7 bases fit TRBD2. CDR3 size: 16 residues. Per the germline V gene, CDR1 is SGHRS and CDR2 is YFSETQ. The ends lost 4 bases at V and 6 bases at J; junction bases unmatched: 13. The DNA of the CDR3 is TGCGCCAGCAGCGGAGCGGGAAGATTCATGGGCAATGAGCAGTTCTTC. Encoded protein: CASSGAGRFMGNEQFF.

This clonotype was recorded many times. V usage is TRBV20-1 and J usage is TRBJ2-3, with 10 bases aligning to TRBD2. V trimming: 1 base; J trimming: 3 bases; junction bases outside the gene matches: 13. CDR3 size: 18 residues. Germline-derived CDR1 and CDR2 are DFQATT and SNEGSKA (reference sequence). CDR3 region: CSARGYDGLAGVTDTQYF. The DNA for the CDR3 is TGCAGTGCTAGAGGTTACGACGGGCTAGCGGGAGTGACAGATACGCAGTATTTT.

This clonotype occurred many times. The rearrangement joins TRBV6-2 or TRBV6-3 to TRBJ2-7, with 8 bases lining up with TRBD2. After removal of 5 bases from V and 3 bases from J, the junction contained 6 bases not matched to a gene. This CDR3 has 14 residues. Germline CDR1 MNHEY, CDR2 SVGEGT. The CDR3 loop reads CASSRSGTSYEQYF. The DNA for the CDR3 is TGTGCCAGCAGTCGTAGCGGGACAAGCTACGAGCAGTACTTC.

This clonotype was counted between two and nine times. CDR3 sequence: CSARDMWRELEGAEQFF. The CDR3 DNA reads as TGCAGTGCTAGAGATATGTGGCGGGAGCTGGAAGGGGCTGAGCAGTTCTTC. The chain uses TRBV20-1 and TRBJ2-1; TRBD2 agrees at 7 bases. This CDR3 is built from 17 residues. Germline V gives CDR1 DFQATT, CDR2 SNEGSKA (reference sequence). V gave up 0 bases and J gave up 9 bases; unmatched junction bases: 17.

The chain employs TRBV5-1 and TRBJ2-5, with D possibly being TRBD2 (7 bases). From germline, CDR1 is SGHRS and CDR2 YFSETQ. V gave up 5 bases and J gave up 2 bases, with 16 bases separating them. The CDR3 has 15 residues. The CDR3 bases are TGCGCCAGCAGGGCGCGGGGGCTGGTACAAGAGACCCAGTACTTC. It is translated as CASRARGLVQETQYF.

This clonotype was picked up a small number of times. This chain links TRBV6-2 or TRBV6-3 with TRBJ2-5; perhaps TRBD2 as D (6 bases). With 4 bases removed from V and 2 bases from J, the gap between germline ends came to 8 bases. The CDR3 spans 13 residues. In germline, CDR1 is MNHEY, CDR2 SVGEGT. The CDR3 protein is CASSWAGQETQYF. Here the CDR3 DNA reads TGTGCCAGCAGTTGGGCGGGGCAAGAGACCCAGTACTTC.

The CDR3 DNA reads TGTGCCAGCACCCCTCGGCTACGGCTGAACACTGAAGCTTTCTTT. It yields the protein CASTPRLRLNTEAFF. This chain uses TRBV12-3 or TRBV12-4 with TRBJ1-1, with D unclear. The germline V and J ends were trimmed by 7 bases and 0 bases, with 15 bases remaining between them. The length of the CDR3 is 15 residues.

In this sample, this clonotype turned up many times. The gene calls are TRBV28 and TRBJ1-5; 8 bases are a match to TRBD1. V trimming: 5 bases; J trimming: 2 bases; junction bases outside the gene matches: 8. The CDR3 is 16 residues long. The germline CDR1 and CDR2 sequences are MDHEN and SYDVKM. The CDR3 reads CASSPTPGQGNQPQHF. For the CDR3, the DNA is TGTGCCAGCAGTCCCACACCGGGACAGGGCAATCAGCCCCAGCATTTT.

About this clonotype itself: A much more abundant neighbour one base away suggests this may be a read error. The chain uses TRBV20-1 and TRBJ2-1; the match to TRBD1 covers 8 bases. Germline trimming cut 5 bases from V and 8 bases from J; bases unmatched to any gene: 14. Per germline, CDR1 DFQATT and CDR2 SNEGSKA (reference sequence). There are 15 residues in the CDR3. The CDR3 nucleotides are TGCAGTGCTCCTCCCCGGGACAGGAGATACCATGAGCAGTTCTTC. Its protein product is CSAPPRDRRYHEQFF.

The table lists this clonotype with a few counts. The CDR3 DNA follows: TGTGCCAGCAGCAACATGGGGGCTCCGTACAATGAGCAGTTCTTC. Protein: CASSNMGAPYNEQFF. The rearrangement joins TRBV21-1 to TRBJ2-1. TRBV21-1 is a pseudogene segment. The CDR3 extends over 15 amino acids.

For this clonotype: This may come from a read error, since a much larger clone is one base off. The chain has TRBV10-3 and TRBJ1-5; D gene uncertain. The CDR3 is 14 residues long. CDR1 and CDR2 from the germline V gene are ENHRY and SYGVKD. The CDR3 region has the DNA TGTGCCTTCAGTGACTGGGGTTATGGACAGCCCCAGCATTTT. Its protein is CAFSDWGYGQPQHF.

This clonotype has at least ten counts. This sequence joins TRBV6-1 and TRBJ2-7; 15 positions match TRBD2. This CDR3 has 17 amino acids. In germline, CDR1 is MNHNS, CDR2 SASEGT. With V trimmed by 7 bases and J by 4 bases, 11 bases remained unmatched. The CDR3 protein is CASKPRAGTSGRYEQYF. The CDR3 region has the DNA TGTGCCAGCAAACCAAGAGCCGGGACTAGCGGGAGGTACGAGCAGTACTTC.

The chain links TRBV4-1 to TRBJ2-1; the match to TRBD2 covers 7 bases. The J segment lost 8 bases and the V segment lost 10 bases, leaving 14 bases of the junction unmatched. This CDR3 region has 14 residues. Per germline, CDR1 MGHRA and CDR2 YSYEKL. CDR3 sequence (DNA): TGCGCCATCTCAAAACCGGGACTATTCCATGAGCAGTTCTTC. Translation gives CAISKPGLFHEQFF.

This clonotype was observed a few times. V is TRBV7-7 and J is TRBJ2-1, with D perhaps assigned TRBD1 or TRBD2 (6 bases each). The CDR3 has 15 amino acids. The germline V and J ends were trimmed by 5 bases and 6 bases, with 17 bases remaining between them. Per germline, CDR1 SSHAT and CDR2 FNYEAQ (reference sequence). For the CDR3, the DNA is TGTGCCAGCAGCCCTGGAATAGGGGGGATCAATGAGCAGTTCTTC. Protein sequence: CASSPGIGGINEQFF.

This clonotype was recorded many times. V and J are TRBV2 and TRBJ2-7; 7 nucleotides align to TRBD1. V lost 2 bases and J lost 3; bases outside the gene matches: 4. This CDR3 region has 14 residues. From germline, CDR1 is SNHLY and CDR2 FYNNEI. CDR3 protein: CASSESGGIYEQYF. The CDR3 DNA is TGTGCCAGCAGTGAATCAGGGGGAATCTACGAGCAGTACTTC.

V usage is TRBV5-1 and J usage is TRBJ1-5, with D tentatively TRBD1 (6 bases). There are 13 residues in the CDR3. Germline CDR1 is SGHRS and CDR2 is YFSETQ. V lost 1 base and J 9 bases, leaving 11 bases between the germline ends. The CDR3: CASSLTGRGPQHF. As DNA, the CDR3 is TGCGCCAGCAGCTTGACAGGGCGTGGGCCCCAGCATTTT.

This chain connects TRBV7-9 to TRBJ2-7; 7 nucleotides agree with TRBD1. Germline lookup yields CDR1 SEHNR and CDR2 FQNEAQ (reference sequence). V trimming: 3 bases; J trimming: 1 base; junction bases outside the gene matches: 3. The CDR3 extends over 14 amino acids. The CDR3 protein is CASSFKGQSYEQYF. The CDR3 DNA reads TGTGCCAGCAGCTTCAAGGGACAGTCCTACGAGCAGTACTTC.

Only a few counts were recorded for this clonotype. The rearrangement uses TRBV28 and TRBJ2-2; 10 positions agree with TRBD2. This CDR3 spans 15 amino acids. With V trimmed by 4 bases and J by 7 bases, 6 bases remained unmatched. Germline V CDR1 and CDR2: MDHEN, SYDVKM. The CDR3 DNA reads TGTGCCAGCAGTTCCCTAGCGGGAGTAATCGGGGAGCTGTTTTTT. The encoded protein is CASSSLAGVIGELFF.